A single sample is the source of the 31 T cell receptor beta chains below, sequenced in a study of blood T cell repertoires in COVID-19. Using immunoSEQ multiplex PCR, the repertoire was profiled, and TCRdb retains in-frame clones only, with some absent. This table has roughly 130,000 clones, 65% to 85% appearing once. What was sequenced was peripheral blood. The receptors come from a man between 65 and 79 years old with acute or convalescent COVID-19.

CDR3: CASSQRSGGIQETQYF. CDR3 DNA: TGTGCCAGCAGCCAAAGGAGCGGGGGGATCCAAGAGACCCAGTACTTC. The V call is TRBV4-2, the J call TRBJ2-5, with 9 bases lining up with TRBD2. Per germline, CDR1 LGHNA and CDR2 YNFKEQ. This CDR3 is built from 16 residues. With 2 bases clipped from V and 1 base from J, the junction kept 5 bases outside the gene matches.

V and J are TRBV19 and TRBJ1-2; tentative D call: TRBD1 (6 bases). V was cut by 9 bases and J by 10 bases, with 21 bases left in between. This CDR3 contains 13 residues. Germline loops: CDR1 LNHDA, CDR2 SQIVND (reference sequence). The CDR3 nucleotides read TGTGCCAGCTCGGGGGGATGGACAGTGGACTACACCTTC. Translated: CASSGGWTVDYTF.

V gene TRBV6-5 combines with J gene TRBJ2-1, with 14 nucleotides matching TRBD2. The CDR3 has 15 amino acids. Looked up from germline, CDR1 is MNHEY and CDR2 is SVGAGI. Trimming took 6 bases from V and 5 from J; bases not matched to a gene: 3. The CDR3, as DNA: TGTGCCAGCAGGTCGGGACTAGCGGGGGACAATGAGCAGTTCTTC. Protein sequence: CASRSGLAGDNEQFF.

The gene calls are TRBV11-2 and TRBJ1-6; D is undetermined. The CDR3 runs to 12 residues. V was trimmed by 5 bases and J by 8 bases, leaving 7 bases between them. Germline V CDR1 and CDR2: SGHAT, FQNNGV. The CDR3 coding sequence is TGTGCCAGCAGCCCCGGGGATTCACCCCTCCACTTT. It yields the protein CASSPGDSPLHF.

The chain joins TRBV6-6 to TRBJ1-5; 8 positions match TRBD1. Germline CDR1 and CDR2: MNHNY and SVGAGI (reference sequence). Unmatched junction bases numbered 1, after V lost 2 bases and J lost 4 bases. The CDR3 loop spans 14 amino acids. The CDR3 here is CASSYTGGNQPQHF. The CDR3 DNA reads as TGTGCCAGCAGTTACACAGGGGGGAATCAGCCCCAGCATTTT.

This rearrangement joins TRBV30 to TRBJ2-3; TRBD2 aligns across 9 bases. The ends lost 5 bases at V and 5 bases at J; junction bases unmatched: 8. Germline V gives CDR1 GTSNPN, CDR2 SVGIG (reference sequence). This CDR3 has 14 amino acids. CDR3 nucleotides: TGTGCCTGGCGCGGGGGGGAAAGCCGAGATACGCAGTATTTT. Its protein product is CAWRGGESRDTQYF.

The chain recombines TRBV6-6 with TRBJ1-1; 7 nucleotides agree with TRBD1. CDR3 length: 12 residues. The germline gives CDR1 MNHNY, CDR2 SVGAGI (reference sequence). With 4 bases clipped from V and 9 bases from J, the junction kept 5 bases outside the gene matches. DNA for the CDR3: TGTGCCAGCAGTTCCCAGGACAGGAAAGCTTTCTTT. It translates to CASSSQDRKAFF.

The chain has TRBV7-8 and TRBJ1-2; D uncertain. Germline CDR1 SGHVS, CDR2 FQNEAQ. This CDR3 has 13 residues. V lost 2 bases and J lost 8, with 12 bases in between. The CDR3 region has the DNA TGTGCCAGCAGCTTACACTGGACGGGGGGCTACACCTTC. Protein: CASSLHWTGGYTF.

This clone was seen once. V gene TRBV4-1 combines with J gene TRBJ1-2; no clear D. This CDR3 comprises 14 residues. Trimming cost V 0 bases and J 4 bases, with 9 bases left between them. The V gene's germline CDR1 is MGHRA and CDR2 YSYEKL. The DNA for the CDR3 is TGCGCCAGCAGCCAAGATCAACGGAGCTATGGCTACACCTTC. Protein product: CASSQDQRSYGYTF.

This clone was counted a few times. The chain links TRBV6-5 to TRBJ2-7, with D unclear. Trimming took 0 bases from V and 2 from J, leaving 8 bases between them. Germline V lookup: CDR1 MNHEY, CDR2 SVGAGI. The CDR3 covers 14 residues. The CDR3 DNA is TGTGCCAGCAGTTACTCAGCCCGAGCCTACGAGCAGTACTTC. Translation gives CASSYSARAYEQYF.

The gene calls are TRBV5-1 and TRBJ1-6; 8 bases are a match to TRBD1. V lost 4 bases to trimming and J lost 2 bases; unmatched junction nucleotides: 11. The CDR3 loop spans 18 amino acids. Germline V lookup: CDR1 SGHRS, CDR2 YFSETQ. CDR3 sequence: CASSPYVPGGTYNSPLHF. The CDR3 DNA reads TGCGCCAGCAGCCCCTACGTTCCAGGGGGCACCTATAATTCACCCCTCCACTTT.

This clone has only a few counts. This rearrangement joins TRBV5-6 to TRBJ2-7; D uncertain. This CDR3 is built from 13 residues. The germline V gene has CDR1 SGHDT and CDR2 YYEEEE. Trimming stripped 1 base from V and 5 bases from J, with 10 bases between. The CDR3 DNA follows: TGTGCCAGCAGCTTGAACGCTGGAGACGAGCAGTACTTC. It yields the protein CASSLNAGDEQYF.

The chain couples TRBV7-9 to TRBJ1-2, with 7 nucleotides matching TRBD1. Germline V gene data show CDR1 as SEHNR and CDR2 as FQNEAQ (reference sequence). The ends lost 5 bases at V and 2 bases at J; junction bases unmatched: 2. This CDR3 is built from 13 residues. The CDR3: CASSLGQNYGYTF. The CDR3 nucleotides read TGTGCCAGCAGCCTGGGACAGAACTATGGCTACACCTTC. The variable domain in full, completed from reference TRBV7-9 and TRBJ1-2, reads DTGVSQNPRHKITKRGQNVTFRCDPISEHNRLYWYRQTLGQGPEFLTYFQNEAQLEKSRLLSDRFSAERPKGSFSTLEIQRTEQGDSAMYLCASSLGQNYGYTFGSGTRLTVV.

This clone was seen just once. The CDR3 is CASRAGGSLGSPLHF. The CDR3 DNA sequence: TGCGCCAGCAGGGCAGGGGGCTCGCTGGGTTCACCCCTCCACTTT. The chain joins TRBV5-1 to TRBJ1-6; 8 nucleotides align to TRBD1. The CDR3 sequence is 15 residues long. Germline V CDR1 and CDR2: SGHRS, YFSETQ. Trimming removed 5 bases from V and 9 bases from J; junction bases left unmatched: 10.

In this sample, this clone turned up many times. An end of the junction differs from the germline gene, which may be a read error. The CDR3 here is CASSDAFVLF. The CDR3 bases are TGTGCCAGCAGTGATGCGTTTGTCCTCTTT. The chain is built from TRBV6-1 and TRBJ1-1; D call uncertain. The CDR3 covers 10 residues. Germline assignment: CDR1 MNHNS and CDR2 SASEGT.

The chain joins TRBV7-9 to TRBJ1-1; D remains ambiguous. Trimming removed 5 bases from V and 6 bases from J, with 13 bases in between. The CDR3 runs to 13 residues. CDR1 is SEHNR and CDR2 is FQNEAQ in the germline V gene (reference sequence). CDR3 sequence: CASSLAGSPEAFF. The CDR3 coding sequence is TGTGCCAGCAGCCTCGCGGGGTCCCCTGAAGCTTTCTTT.

The CDR3 DNA reads as TGTGCCAGAGACCCCGGGACAGCGAACACTGAAGCTTTCTTT. This codes for CARDPGTANTEAFF. The rearrangement uses TRBV7-9 and TRBJ1-1; 7 nucleotides line up with TRBD1. V shed 9 bases and J 1 base; nucleotides not matched to a gene: 8. The CDR3 is 14 residues long. In germline, CDR1 is SEHNR, CDR2 FQNEAQ (reference sequence).

This chain connects TRBV5-6 to TRBJ2-5; weak D call: TRBD1 (5 bases). Trimming shortened V by 3 bases and J by 3 bases, and 9 bases separated the two germline ends. The CDR3 contains 13 residues. Germline loops: CDR1 SGHDT, CDR2 YYEEEE. CDR3 region: CASSSDRKETQYF. The DNA of the CDR3 is TGTGCCAGCAGCTCCGACAGAAAAGAGACCCAGTACTTC.

This clone was picked up a small number of times. The chain uses TRBV18 and TRBJ2-7, with D tentatively TRBD1 (5 bases). V dropped 5 bases and J dropped 2 bases, with 13 bases sitting between them. CDR1 and CDR2 from the germline V gene are KGHSH and LQKENI. There are 14 residues in the CDR3. The chain's CDR3 is CASSTNGQTYEQYF. The CDR3 DNA follows: TGTGCCAGCTCAACAAATGGACAAACCTACGAGCAGTACTTC.

The CDR3 nucleotides read TGCGCCAGCAGCGAATTGGGACAGCTCTCTGGAAACACCATATATTTT. As protein: CASSELGQLSGNTIYF. The genes are TRBV5-1 and TRBJ1-3; 7 nucleotides align to TRBD1. Germline V gene data show CDR1 as SGHRS and CDR2 as YFSETQ. The CDR3 loop spans 16 amino acids. V lost 4 bases, J lost 0 bases, and 7 bases stayed unmatched.

The chain carries TRBV4-1 and TRBJ2-7; 7 bases are shared with TRBD2. This CDR3 has 16 amino acids. Trimming took 2 bases from V and 1 from J; bases not matched to a gene: 8. Germline V gives CDR1 MGHRA, CDR2 YSYEKL. In DNA form, the CDR3 reads TGCGCCAGCAGCCAATCGGCTCGAGCGGGGTCCTACGAGCAGTACTTC. This encodes CASSQSARAGSYEQYF.

This clone was detected only once. The chain is built from TRBV6-4 and TRBJ1-1; 10 nucleotides align to TRBD1. Trimming at V came to 7 bases and at J to 1 base, leaving 6 bases not matched to a gene. CDR3 length: 15 amino acids. CDR1 is MRHNA, CDR2 SNTAGT, per germline. The CDR3 protein is CASKETGGWNTEAFF. The CDR3 nucleotides are TGTGCCAGCAAGGAGACAGGGGGCTGGAACACTGAAGCTTTCTTT.

This chain uses TRBV6-5 with TRBJ1-1, with unresolved D. CDR3 length equals 14 residues. CDR1 and CDR2 (germline): MNHEY, SVGAGI. The V and J ends lost 7 bases and 2 bases respectively, with 14 bases between them. The CDR3 spells CASKLREGNTEAFF. The CDR3 DNA is TGTGCCAGCAAGTTACGGGAAGGAAACACTGAAGCTTTCTTT.

The CDR3 nucleotides are TGTGCCAGTAGTAGCCCGGGGGGCCCTAATGAAAAACTGTTTTTT. Protein product: CASSSPGGPNEKLFF. The chain links TRBV19 to TRBJ1-4; weak D call: TRBD1 (6 bases). With 4 bases removed from V and 3 bases from J, the gap between germline ends came to 12 bases. The CDR3 runs 15 residues. The germline gives CDR1 LNHDA, CDR2 SQIVND (reference sequence). The full variable domain, completed using reference TRBV19 and TRBJ1-4, is DGGITQSPKYLFRKEGQNVTLSCEQNLNHDAMYWYRQDPGQGLRLIYYSQIVNDFQKGDIAEGYSVSREKKESFPLTVTSAQKNPTAFYLCASSSPGGPNEKLFFGSGTQLSVL.

The CDR3 spells CASSTPRGQGGYGYTF. CDR3 nucleotide sequence: TGTGCCAGTAGTACCCCCCGCGGACAGGGGGGCTATGGCTACACCTTC. This chain links TRBV19 with TRBJ1-2; the match to TRBD1 covers 10 bases. J lost 4 bases, V lost 4 bases, and 9 bases had no gene match. The germline CDR1 and CDR2 sequences are LNHDA and SQIVND (reference sequence). The CDR3 is 16 amino acids.

This clone was counted once. V is TRBV6-1 and J is TRBJ1-1; possibly TRBD1 for D (6 bases). V gave up 2 bases and J gave up 7 bases, with 14 bases separating them. The CDR3 runs to 14 residues. Germline CDR1 is MNHNS and CDR2 is SASEGT. CDR3 sequence: CASSEYPDSLEAFF. The CDR3 DNA follows: TGTGCCAGCAGTGAATACCCGGACAGCCTTGAAGCTTTCTTT.

V is TRBV11-2 and J is TRBJ2-1, with D possibly matching TRBD1 (5 bases). V lost 1 base and J lost 6, with 16 bases in between. This CDR3 spans 16 amino acids. The germline V gene has CDR1 SGHAT and CDR2 FQNNGV. CDR3 amino acids: CASSLVSQGYINEQFF. For the CDR3, the DNA is TGTGCCAGCAGCTTAGTCTCCCAGGGTTATATCAATGAGCAGTTCTTC.

J is TRBJ2-1 and V is TRBV7-3; 7 nucleotides match TRBD2. The CDR3 length is 15 residues. Losses at the gene ends were 2 bases for V and 6 bases for J; bases not matched to a gene: 7. Germline lookup yields CDR1 SGHTA and CDR2 FQGTGA. DNA for the CDR3: TGTGCCAGCAGCTTAGGAGCGGGGCGCCGCAATGAGCAGTTCTTC. This translates into CASSLGAGRRNEQFF.

V usage is TRBV7-9 and J usage is TRBJ2-5, with 13 bases fitting TRBD2. The CDR3 length is 16 residues. V was clipped by 6 bases and J by 9 bases; unmatched bases: 13. Germline loops: CDR1 SEHNR, CDR2 FQNEAQ (reference sequence). CDR3 nucleotides: TGTGCCAGCAGTCTCCGATGGACTAGCGGGGGCGGGGCCCAGTACTTC. Amino acid sequence: CASSLRWTSGGGAQYF.

The chain has TRBV18 and TRBJ1-5; 12 bases match TRBD1. J lost 6 bases, V lost 5 bases, and 5 bases had no gene match. The CDR3 consists of 15 residues. Per the germline V gene, CDR1 is KGHSH and CDR2 is LQKENI. The CDR3 sequence is CASSSGTGGLQPQHF. The CDR3 region has the DNA TGTGCCAGCTCATCAGGGACAGGGGGCCTTCAGCCCCAGCATTTT.

As DNA, the CDR3 is TGTGCCAGCTCGGGGGGCAGCTCCTTTTCTGGAAACACCATATATTTT. This encodes CASSGGSSFSGNTIYF. J is TRBJ1-3 and V is TRBV11-2; D is perhaps TRBD1 (6 bases). The CDR3 length is 16 residues. V dropped 8 bases and J dropped 1 base, with 18 bases sitting between them. CDR1 and CDR2 (germline): SGHAT, FQNNGV.